This record concerns one TCR beta chain sequence. Antigen: not known. It was with a sample-barcoded 5' primer and a J-beta primer mix that a second PCR of roughly 6 to 11 cycles was run. Each CDR3 protein gets one entry after TCRdb re-called the 5' RACE reads with MiXCR. The sample has roughly 1,500,000 distinct CDR3 sequences; around 42% are singletons. RNA extraction gave at least 5.5 micrograms of total RNA per sample. These data come from a study of blood T cells in healthy people across ages. Study context: The template switching approach captured approximately one barcoded beta molecule for every two T cells. Study results and caveats: Long-lived donors had more naive CD4+ cells and higher diversity than aged donors.

The receptor was isolated from a woman under 30 in good health. The sequenced sample was blood.

CDR3 DNA sequence: TGTGCCAGCAGCGCCTCGGGACTAGCCGCATACGAGCAGTACTTC. Translation: CASSASGLAAYEQYF. V and J are TRBV7-9 and TRBJ2-4; the match to TRBD2 covers 9 bases. The DNA end favors TRBJ2-7, so the J call may be wrong. Germline CDR1 is SEHNR and CDR2 is FQNEAQ (reference sequence). CDR3 size: 15 residues.